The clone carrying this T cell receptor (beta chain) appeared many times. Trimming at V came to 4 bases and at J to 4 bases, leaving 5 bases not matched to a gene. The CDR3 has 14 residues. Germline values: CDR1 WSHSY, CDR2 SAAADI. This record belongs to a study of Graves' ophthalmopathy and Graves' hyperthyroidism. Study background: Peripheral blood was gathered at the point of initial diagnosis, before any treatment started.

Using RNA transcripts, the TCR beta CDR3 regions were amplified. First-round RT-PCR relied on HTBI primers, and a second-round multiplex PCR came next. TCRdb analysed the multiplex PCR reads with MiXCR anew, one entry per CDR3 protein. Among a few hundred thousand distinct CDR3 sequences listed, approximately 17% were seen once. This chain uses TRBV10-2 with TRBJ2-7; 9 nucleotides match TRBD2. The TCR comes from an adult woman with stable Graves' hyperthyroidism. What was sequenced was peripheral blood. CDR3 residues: CASSGYSGRYEQYF. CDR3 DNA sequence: TGCGCCAGCAGTGGGTATAGCGGGAGATACGAGCAGTACTTC.